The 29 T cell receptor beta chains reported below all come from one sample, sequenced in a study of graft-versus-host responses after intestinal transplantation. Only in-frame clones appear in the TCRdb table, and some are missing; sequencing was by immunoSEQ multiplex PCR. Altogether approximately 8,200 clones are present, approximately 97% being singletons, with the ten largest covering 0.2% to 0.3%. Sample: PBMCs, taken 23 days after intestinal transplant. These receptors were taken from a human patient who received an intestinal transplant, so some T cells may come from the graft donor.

CDR3 coding DNA: TGTGCCAGCAAGGGGGCGAGTTACGAGCAGTACTTC. It encodes CASKGASYEQYF. The chain uses TRBV25-1 and TRBJ2-7, with 7 positions matching TRBD1. This CDR3 spans 12 amino acids. Germline V CDR1 and CDR2: MGHDK, SYGVNS. J was trimmed by 4 bases and V by 7 bases; bases with no gene match: 4.

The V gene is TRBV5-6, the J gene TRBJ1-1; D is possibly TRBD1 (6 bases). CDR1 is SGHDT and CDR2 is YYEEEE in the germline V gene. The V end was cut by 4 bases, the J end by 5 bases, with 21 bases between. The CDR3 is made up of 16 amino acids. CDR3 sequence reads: CASSPMPEGDGTEAFF. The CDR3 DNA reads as TGTGCCAGCAGCCCGATGCCGGAGGGGGACGGGACTGAAGCTTTCTTT. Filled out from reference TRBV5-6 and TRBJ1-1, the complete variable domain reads DAGVTQSPTHLIKTRGQQVTLRCSPKSGHDTVSWYQQALGQGPQFIFQYYEEEERQRGNFPDRFSGHQFPNYSSELNVNALLLGDSALYLCASSPMPEGDGTEAFFGQGTRLTVV.

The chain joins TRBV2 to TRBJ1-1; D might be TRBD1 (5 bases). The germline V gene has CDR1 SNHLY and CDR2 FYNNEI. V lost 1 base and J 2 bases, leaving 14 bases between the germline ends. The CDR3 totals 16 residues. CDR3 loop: CASSEGSRGINTEAFF. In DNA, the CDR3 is TGTGCCAGCAGTGAAGGTTCCCGGGGCATTAACACTGAAGCTTTCTTT.

The CDR3 is CASSASSGTYEQYF. The CDR3 bases are TGTGCCAGCAGCGCTTCTAGCGGGACCTACGAGCAGTACTTC. The chain carries TRBV27 and TRBJ2-7; 9 bases are a match to TRBD2. CDR1 MNHEY and CDR2 SMNVEV come from the germline V gene (reference sequence). This CDR3 has 14 amino acids. J lost 2 bases, V lost 6 bases, and 5 bases had no gene match.

CDR3 in amino acids: CASSHLQGRPINEKLFF. In nucleotides, the CDR3 is TGCGCCAGCAGCCACTTACAGGGGCGTCCCATAAATGAAAAACTGTTTTTT. This chain links TRBV4-1 with TRBJ1-4; 7 nucleotides align to TRBD1. The CDR3 contains 17 residues. The V gene's germline CDR1 is MGHRA and CDR2 YSYEKL. J was trimmed by 5 bases and V by 3 bases; bases with no gene match: 12.

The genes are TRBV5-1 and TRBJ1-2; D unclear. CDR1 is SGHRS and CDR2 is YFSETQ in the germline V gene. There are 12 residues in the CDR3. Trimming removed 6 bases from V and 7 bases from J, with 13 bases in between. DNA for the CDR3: TGCGCCAGCAATTCGGGGTGGTCTGGCTACACCTTC. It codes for CASNSGWSGYTF.

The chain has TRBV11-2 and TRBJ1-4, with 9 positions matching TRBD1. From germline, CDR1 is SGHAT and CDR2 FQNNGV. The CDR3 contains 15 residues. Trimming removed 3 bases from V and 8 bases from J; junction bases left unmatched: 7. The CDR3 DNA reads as TGTGCCAGCAGCTTTACAGGGGGCCAAGGCGAAAAACTGTTTTTT. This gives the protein CASSFTGGQGEKLFF.

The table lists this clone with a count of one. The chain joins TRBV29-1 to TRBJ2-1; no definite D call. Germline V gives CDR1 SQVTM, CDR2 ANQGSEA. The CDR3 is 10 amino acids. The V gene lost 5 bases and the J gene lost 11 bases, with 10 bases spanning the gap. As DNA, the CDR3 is TGCAGCGTTCTACTCCCAAAGCAGTTCTTC. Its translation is CSVLLPKQFF.

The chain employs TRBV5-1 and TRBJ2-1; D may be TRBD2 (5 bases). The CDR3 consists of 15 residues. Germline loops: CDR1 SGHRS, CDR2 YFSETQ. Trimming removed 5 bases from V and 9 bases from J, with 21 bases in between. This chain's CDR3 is CASRAGSRGEGEQFF. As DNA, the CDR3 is TGCGCCAGCAGGGCCGGAAGTCGGGGTGAGGGTGAGCAGTTCTTC.

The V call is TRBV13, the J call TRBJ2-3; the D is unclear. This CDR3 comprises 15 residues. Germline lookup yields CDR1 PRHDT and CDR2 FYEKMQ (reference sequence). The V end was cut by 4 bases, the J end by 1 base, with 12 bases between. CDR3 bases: TGTGCCAGCAGCTCCCGGGTGGTGGGCACAGATACGCAGTATTTT. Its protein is CASSSRVVGTDTQYF.

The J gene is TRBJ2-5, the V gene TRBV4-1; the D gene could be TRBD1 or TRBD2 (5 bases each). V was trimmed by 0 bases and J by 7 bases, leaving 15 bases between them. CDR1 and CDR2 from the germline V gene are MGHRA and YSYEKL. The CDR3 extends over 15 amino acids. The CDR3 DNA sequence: TGCGCCAGCAGCCAAGATTCGAGGGGTGACGCGACCCAGTACTTC. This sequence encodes CASSQDSRGDATQYF.

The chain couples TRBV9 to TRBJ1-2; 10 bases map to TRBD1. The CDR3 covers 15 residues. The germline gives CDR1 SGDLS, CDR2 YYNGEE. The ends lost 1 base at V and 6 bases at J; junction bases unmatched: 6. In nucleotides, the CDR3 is TGTGCCAGCAGCGTATTCGACAGGGGGCGAGATGGCTACACCTTC. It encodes CASSVFDRGRDGYTF.

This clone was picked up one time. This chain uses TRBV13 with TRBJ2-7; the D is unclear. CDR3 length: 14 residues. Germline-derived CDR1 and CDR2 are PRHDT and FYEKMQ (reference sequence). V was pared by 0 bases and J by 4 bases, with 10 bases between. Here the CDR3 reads CASSLGVGNYEQYF. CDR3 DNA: TGTGCCAGCAGCTTAGGGGTAGGGAATTACGAGCAGTACTTC.

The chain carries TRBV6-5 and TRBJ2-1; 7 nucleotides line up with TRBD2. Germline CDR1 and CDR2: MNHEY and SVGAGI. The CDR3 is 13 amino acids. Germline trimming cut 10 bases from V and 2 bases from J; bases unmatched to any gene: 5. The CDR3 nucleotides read TGTGCCATCAGCGGGACGACCTACAATGAGCAGTTCTTC. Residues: CAISGTTYNEQFF.

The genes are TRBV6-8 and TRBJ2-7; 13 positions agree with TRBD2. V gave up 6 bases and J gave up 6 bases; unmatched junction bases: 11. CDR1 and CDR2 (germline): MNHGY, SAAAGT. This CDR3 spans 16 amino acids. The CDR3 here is CASSPTTSGRLPEQYF. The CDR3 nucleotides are TGTGCCAGCAGCCCGACGACTAGCGGGAGGCTTCCCGAGCAGTACTTC.

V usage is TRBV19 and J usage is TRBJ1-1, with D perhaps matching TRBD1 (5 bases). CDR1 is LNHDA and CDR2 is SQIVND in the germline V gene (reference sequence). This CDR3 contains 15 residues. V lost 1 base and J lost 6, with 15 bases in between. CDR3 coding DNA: TGTGCCAGTAGTATAGGTGACGGGGGGTTGTCTGAAGCTTTCTTT. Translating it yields CASSIGDGGLSEAFF.

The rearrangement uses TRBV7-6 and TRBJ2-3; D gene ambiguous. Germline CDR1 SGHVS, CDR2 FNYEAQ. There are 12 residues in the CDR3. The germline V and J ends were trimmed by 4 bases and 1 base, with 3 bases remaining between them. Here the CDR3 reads CASSSGTDTQYF. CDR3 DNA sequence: TGTGCCAGCAGCTCCGGCACAGATACGCAGTATTTT.

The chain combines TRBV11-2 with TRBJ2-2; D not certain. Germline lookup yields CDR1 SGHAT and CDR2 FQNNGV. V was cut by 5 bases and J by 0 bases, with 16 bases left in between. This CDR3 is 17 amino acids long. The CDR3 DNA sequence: TGTGCCAGCAGCCTTAGAATGGAGCTCGCGAACACCGGGGAGCTGTTTTTT. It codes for CASSLRMELANTGELFF.

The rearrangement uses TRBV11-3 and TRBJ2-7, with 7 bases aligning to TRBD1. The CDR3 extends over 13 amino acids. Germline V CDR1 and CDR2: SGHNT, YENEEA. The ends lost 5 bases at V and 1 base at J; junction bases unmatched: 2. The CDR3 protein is CASSTGQSYEQYF. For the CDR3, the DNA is TGTGCCAGCAGCACGGGACAGTCCTACGAGCAGTACTTC.

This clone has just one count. The CDR3 region is CASSQDFGAPNTEAFF. In DNA form, the CDR3 reads TGCGCCAGCAGCCAAGATTTTGGAGCTCCGAACACTGAAGCTTTCTTT. The chain is built from TRBV4-1 and TRBJ1-1, with D unclear. Deletions cut 0 bases from V and 1 base from J, with 12 bases between. This CDR3 has 16 amino acids. Germline-derived CDR1 and CDR2 are MGHRA and YSYEKL.

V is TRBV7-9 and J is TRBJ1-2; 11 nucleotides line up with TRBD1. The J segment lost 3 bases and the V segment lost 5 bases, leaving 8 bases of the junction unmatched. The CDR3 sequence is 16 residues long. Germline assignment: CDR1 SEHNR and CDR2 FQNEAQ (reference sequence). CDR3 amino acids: CASSQPGQGVHYGYTF. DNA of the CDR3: TGTGCCAGCAGCCAACCGGGACAGGGGGTACACTATGGCTACACCTTC.

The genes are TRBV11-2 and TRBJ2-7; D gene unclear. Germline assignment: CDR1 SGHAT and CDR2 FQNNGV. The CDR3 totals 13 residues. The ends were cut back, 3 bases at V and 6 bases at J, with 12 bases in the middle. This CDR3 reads CASSLSTSREQYF. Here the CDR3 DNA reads TGTGCCAGCAGCTTGTCCACATCTCGCGAGCAGTACTTC.

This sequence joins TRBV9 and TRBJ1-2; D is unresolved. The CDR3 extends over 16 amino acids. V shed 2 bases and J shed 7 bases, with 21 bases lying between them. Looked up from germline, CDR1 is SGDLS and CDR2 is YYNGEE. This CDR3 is CASSVGEATAFFGYTF. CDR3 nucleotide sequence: TGTGCCAGCAGCGTTGGGGAGGCTACAGCGTTCTTTGGCTACACCTTC.

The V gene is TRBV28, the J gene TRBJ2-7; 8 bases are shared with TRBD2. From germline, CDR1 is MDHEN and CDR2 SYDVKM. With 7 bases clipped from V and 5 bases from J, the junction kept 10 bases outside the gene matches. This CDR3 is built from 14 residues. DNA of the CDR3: TGTGCCAGCAAGGGCGGGAGGCCCAAGGACGAGCAGTACTTC. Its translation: CASKGGRPKDEQYF.

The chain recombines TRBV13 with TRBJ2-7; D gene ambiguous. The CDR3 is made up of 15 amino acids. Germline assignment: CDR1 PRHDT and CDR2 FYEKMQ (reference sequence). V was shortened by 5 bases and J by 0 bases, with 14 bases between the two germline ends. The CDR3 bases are TGTGCCAGCAGCCCCCCCGGTGGGAACTCCTACGAGCAGTACTTC. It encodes CASSPPGGNSYEQYF.

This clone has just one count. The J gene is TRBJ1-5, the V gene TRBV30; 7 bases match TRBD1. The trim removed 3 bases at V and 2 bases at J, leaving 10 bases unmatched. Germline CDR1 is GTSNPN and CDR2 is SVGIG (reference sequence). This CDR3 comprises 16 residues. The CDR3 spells CAWRVQGGAGNQPQHF. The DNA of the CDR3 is TGTGCCTGGAGGGTTCAAGGGGGCGCGGGCAATCAGCCCCAGCATTTT. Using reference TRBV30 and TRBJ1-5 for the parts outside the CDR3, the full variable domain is SQTIHQWPATLVQPVGSPLSLECTVEGTSNPNLYWYRQAAGRGLQLLFYSVGIGQISSEVPQNLSASRPQDRQFILSSKKLLLSDSGFYLCAWRVQGGAGNQPQHFGDGTRLSIL.

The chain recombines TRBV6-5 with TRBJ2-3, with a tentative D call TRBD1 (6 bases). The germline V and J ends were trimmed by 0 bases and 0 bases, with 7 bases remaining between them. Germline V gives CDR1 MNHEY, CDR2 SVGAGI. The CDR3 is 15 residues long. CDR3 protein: CASSYSGHSTDTQYF. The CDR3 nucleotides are TGTGCCAGCAGTTACTCGGGACACAGCACAGATACGCAGTATTTT.

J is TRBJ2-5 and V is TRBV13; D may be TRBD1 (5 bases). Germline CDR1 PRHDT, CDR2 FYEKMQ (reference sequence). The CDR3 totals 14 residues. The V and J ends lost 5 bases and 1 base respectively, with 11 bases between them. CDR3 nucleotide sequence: TGTGCCAGCAGCGGCGACAGCCCCCAAGAGACCCAGTACTTC. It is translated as CASSGDSPQETQYF.

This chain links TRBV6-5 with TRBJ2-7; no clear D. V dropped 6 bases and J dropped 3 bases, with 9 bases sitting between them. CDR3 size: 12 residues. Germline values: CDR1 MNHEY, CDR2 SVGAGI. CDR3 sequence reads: CASRGSLYEQYF. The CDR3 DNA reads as TGTGCCAGCAGAGGTAGCCTCTACGAGCAGTACTTC.